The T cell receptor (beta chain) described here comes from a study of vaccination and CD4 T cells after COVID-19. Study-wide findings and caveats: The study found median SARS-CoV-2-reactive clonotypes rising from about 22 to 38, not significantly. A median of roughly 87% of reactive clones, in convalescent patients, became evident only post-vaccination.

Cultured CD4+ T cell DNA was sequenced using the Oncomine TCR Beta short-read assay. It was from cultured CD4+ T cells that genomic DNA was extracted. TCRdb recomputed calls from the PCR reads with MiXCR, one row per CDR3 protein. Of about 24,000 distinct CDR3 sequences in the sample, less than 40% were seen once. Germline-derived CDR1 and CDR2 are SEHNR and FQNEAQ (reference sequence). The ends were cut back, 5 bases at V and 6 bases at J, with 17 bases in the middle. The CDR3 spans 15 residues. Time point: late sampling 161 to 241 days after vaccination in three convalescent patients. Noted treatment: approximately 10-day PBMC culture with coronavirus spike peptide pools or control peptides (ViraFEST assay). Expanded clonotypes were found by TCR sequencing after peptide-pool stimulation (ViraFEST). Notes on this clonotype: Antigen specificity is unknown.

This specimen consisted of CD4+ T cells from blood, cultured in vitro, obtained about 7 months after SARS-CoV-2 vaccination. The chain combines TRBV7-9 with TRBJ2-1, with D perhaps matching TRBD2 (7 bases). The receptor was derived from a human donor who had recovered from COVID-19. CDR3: CASSPRGVAGNEQFF. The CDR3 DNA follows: TGTGCCAGCAGCCCAAGGGGGGTAGCGGGCAATGAGCAGTTCTTC.